Included here is one TCR beta chain sequence, with context. The sample is drawn from a study of blood T cell repertoires in COVID-19. Study overall: Specimens from acute and convalescent COVID-19 originated in the United States, Italy and Spain. T cells, B-cell-depleted T cells, or PBMCs provided the cDNA or gDNA that served as material.

Per the original data handling: Amplification with reference gene primers provided the estimates of nucleated cell counts. This table comes from immunoSEQ multiplex PCR, and its TCRdb copy is limited to in-frame clones, with some not included. D and trimming were read from the DNA, whereas the V and J calls and clone size are those reported in that table. The table shows about 97,000 clones, with about 87% occurring only once. Deletions cut 4 bases from V and 4 bases from J, with 10 bases between. Germline CDR1 reads SGHTA; CDR2 reads FQGNSA. This CDR3 has 13 residues. Sequencing was done on a sample of peripheral blood. The source is a human donor in a cohort sampled during active COVID-19. The gene calls are TRBV7-2 and TRBJ1-1, with D unclear. The CDR3: CASSSRGATEAFF. The DNA for the CDR3 is TGTGCCAGCAGCTCCCGGGGAGCCACTGAAGCTTTCTTT.